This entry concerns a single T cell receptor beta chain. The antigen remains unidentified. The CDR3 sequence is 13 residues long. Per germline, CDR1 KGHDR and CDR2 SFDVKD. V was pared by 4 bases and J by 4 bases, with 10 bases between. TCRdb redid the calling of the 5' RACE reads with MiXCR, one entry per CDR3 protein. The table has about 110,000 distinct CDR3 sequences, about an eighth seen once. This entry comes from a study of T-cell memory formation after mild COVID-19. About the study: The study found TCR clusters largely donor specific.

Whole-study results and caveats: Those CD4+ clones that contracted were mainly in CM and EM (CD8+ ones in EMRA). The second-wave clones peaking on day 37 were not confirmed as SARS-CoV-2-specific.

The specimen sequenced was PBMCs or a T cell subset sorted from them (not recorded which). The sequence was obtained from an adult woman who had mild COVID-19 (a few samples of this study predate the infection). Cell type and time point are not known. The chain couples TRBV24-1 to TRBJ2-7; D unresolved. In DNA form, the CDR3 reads TGTGCCACCAGTGACGCCGTCGTGTACGAGCAGTACTTC. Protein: CATSDAVVYEQYF.